This T cell receptor beta chain comes out of a study of blood T cell repertoires in COVID-19. The data were produced by immunoSEQ multiplex PCR, yet TCRdb's version contains in-frame clones alone and is incomplete. The sample contains about 59,000 clones, approximately 86% of which appear only once. Germline loops: CDR1 SNHLY, CDR2 FYNNEI. CDR3 length: 13 residues. The trim removed 8 bases at V and 7 bases at J, leaving 8 bases unmatched. The receptor's source is a woman older than 75 with active COVID-19. This sequence joins TRBV2 and TRBJ2-7, with 10 nucleotides matching TRBD1. The sequencing input was peripheral blood. CDR3 sequence reads: CASLADRGKEQYF. The DNA for the CDR3 is TGTGCCAGCCTCGCGGACAGGGGGAAGGAGCAGTACTTC.